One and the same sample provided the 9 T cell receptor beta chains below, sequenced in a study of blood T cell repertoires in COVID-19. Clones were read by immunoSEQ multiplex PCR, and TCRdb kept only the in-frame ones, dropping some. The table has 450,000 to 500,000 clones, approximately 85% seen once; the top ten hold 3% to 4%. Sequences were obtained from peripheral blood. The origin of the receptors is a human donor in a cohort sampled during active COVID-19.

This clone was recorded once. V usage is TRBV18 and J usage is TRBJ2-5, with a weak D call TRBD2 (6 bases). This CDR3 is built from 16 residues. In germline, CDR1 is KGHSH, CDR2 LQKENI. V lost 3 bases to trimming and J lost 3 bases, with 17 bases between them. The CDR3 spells CASSPSLRDLKETQYF. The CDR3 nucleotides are TGTGCCAGCTCACCCTCCCTCCGGGACTTGAAAGAGACCCAGTACTTC.

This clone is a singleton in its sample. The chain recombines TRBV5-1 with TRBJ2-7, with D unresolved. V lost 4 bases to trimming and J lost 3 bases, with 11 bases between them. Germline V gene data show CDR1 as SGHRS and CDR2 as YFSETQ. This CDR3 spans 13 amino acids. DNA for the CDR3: TGCGCCAGCAGCGCGCGGCGAGGCTACGAGCAGTACTTC. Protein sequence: CASSARRGYEQYF. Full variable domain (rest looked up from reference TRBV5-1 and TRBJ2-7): KAGVTQTPRYLIKTRGQQVTLSCSPISGHRSVSWYQQTPGQGLQFLFEYFSETQRNKGNFPGRFSGRQFSNSRSEMNVSTLELGDSALYLCASSARRGYEQYFGPGTRLTVT.

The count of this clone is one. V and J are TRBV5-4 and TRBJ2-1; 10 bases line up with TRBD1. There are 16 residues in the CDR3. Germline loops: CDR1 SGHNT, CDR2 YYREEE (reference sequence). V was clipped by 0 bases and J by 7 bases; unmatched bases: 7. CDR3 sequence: CASSLGDRGRRNEQFF. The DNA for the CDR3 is TGTGCCAGCAGCTTGGGTGACAGGGGGCGACGGAATGAGCAGTTCTTC.

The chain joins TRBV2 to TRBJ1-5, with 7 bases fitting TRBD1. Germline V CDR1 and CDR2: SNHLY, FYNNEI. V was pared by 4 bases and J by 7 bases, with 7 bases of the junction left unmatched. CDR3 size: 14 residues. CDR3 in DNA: TGTGCCAGCAGTGGACAGGGATTGAACCAGCCCCAGCATTTT. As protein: CASSGQGLNQPQHF.

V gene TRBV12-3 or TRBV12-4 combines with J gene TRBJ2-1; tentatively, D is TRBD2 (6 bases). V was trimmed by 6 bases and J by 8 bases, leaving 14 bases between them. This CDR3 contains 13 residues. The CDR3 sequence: CASSPGGGDEQFF. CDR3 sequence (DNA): TGTGCCAGCAGCCCCGGGGGTGGGGATGAGCAGTTCTTC.

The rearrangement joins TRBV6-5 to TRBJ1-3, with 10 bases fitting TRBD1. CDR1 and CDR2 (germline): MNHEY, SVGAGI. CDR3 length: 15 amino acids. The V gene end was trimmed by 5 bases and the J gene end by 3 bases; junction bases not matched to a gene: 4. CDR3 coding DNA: TGTGCCAGCAGTACCGGGACAGGGGATGGAAACACCATATATTTT. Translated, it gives CASSTGTGDGNTIYF.

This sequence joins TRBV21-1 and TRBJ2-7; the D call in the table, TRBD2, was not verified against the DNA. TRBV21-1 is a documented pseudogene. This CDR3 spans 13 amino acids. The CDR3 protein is CASSKRLPYEQYF. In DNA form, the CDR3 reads TGTGCCAGCAGCAAACGACTTCCCTACGAGCAGTACTTC.

The CDR3 is CASSVATGGSRGQETQYF. The CDR3 region has the DNA TGTGCCAGCAGCGTAGCTACGGGCGGGAGCAGGGGTCAAGAGACCCAGTACTTC. The chain employs TRBV9 and TRBJ2-5; D perhaps matches TRBD2 (7 bases). The CDR3 sequence is 18 residues long. In germline, CDR1 is SGDLS, CDR2 YYNGEE. Trimming removed 0 bases at V and 2 bases at J, with 20 bases between.

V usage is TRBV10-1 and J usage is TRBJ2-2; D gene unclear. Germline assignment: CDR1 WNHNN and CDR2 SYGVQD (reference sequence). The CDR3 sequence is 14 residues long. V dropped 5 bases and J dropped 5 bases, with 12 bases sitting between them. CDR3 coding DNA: TGCGCCAGCAGTTCCGGAGAGGAGACCGGGGAGCTGTTTTTT. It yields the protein CASSSGEETGELFF.